Listed here is a single T cell receptor beta chain. Random hexamers were used to reverse transcribe the RNA input (about 0.5 to 1 ug). Multiplex PCR with immunoSEQ amplified the TCR beta CDR3 across 54 Vbeta and 13 Jbeta. TCRdb fed the immunoSEQ multiplex PCR reads into MiXCR, producing one record per CDR3 protein. The top ten hold roughly 0.1% of the sample, which has some 220,000 distinct CDR3 sequences, 95% seen once. The source of the sample is a study of CD8 T cells in Susac syndrome. Germline loops: CDR1 SGHNT, CDR2 YYREEE (reference sequence). The CDR3 sequence is 15 residues long. V was trimmed by 3 bases and J by 5 bases, leaving 14 bases between them. The sequenced target, TCR beta, came from blood CD8+ and CD4+ T cells. The multiple sclerosis controls were treatment-naive patients, and their relapsing-remitting disease was stable or active. TEMRA cells were enriched by FACS, and CD4+ and CD8+ T cells were negatively isolated.

The genes are TRBV5-4 and TRBJ1-4; a possible D gene is TRBD1 (5 bases). This TCR was recovered from a human donor with multiple sclerosis. Sequencing was done on a sample of CD4+ T cells from PBMCs. The CDR3, as DNA: TGTGCCAGCAGCTACAGCAGGGCTCTAAATGAAAAACTGTTTTTT. Amino acids: CASSYSRALNEKLFF. The whole variable domain, remainder taken from reference TRBV5-4 and TRBJ1-4, is ETGVTQSPTHLIKTRGQQVTLRCSSQSGHNTVSWYQQALGQGPQFIFQYYREEENGRGNFPPRFSGLQFPNYSSELNVNALELDDSALYLCASSYSRALNEKLFFGSGTQLSVL.